A single sample is the source of the 21 T cell receptor beta chains below, sequenced in a study of cytomegalovirus exposure and HLA in healthy donors. The PCR contained 60 Vbeta and 13 Jbeta primers. Only in-frame clones appear in the TCRdb table, and some are missing; sequencing was by immunoSEQ multiplex PCR. This repertoire shows over 80,000 clones, roughly four fifths found once; its top ten account for 4.5% to 6.5%. Sequenced input: PBMCs. The receptors were gathered from a man aged 40-49 years in good health and CMV-seropositive.

V usage is TRBV5-6 and J usage is TRBJ2-3; TRBD2 matches 16 bases. The CDR3 has 17 amino acids. Germline CDR1 is SGHDT and CDR2 is YYEEEE. V lost 3 bases and J lost 5; bases outside the gene matches: 6. The CDR3 DNA follows: TGTGCCAGCAGCTGGGGACTAGCGGGGGGGCGAGGAGATACGCAGTATTTT. It is translated as CASSWGLAGGRGDTQYF.

This clone came up once. A read error may produce the germline difference seen at one junction end. The chain links TRBV28 to TRBJ2-6; a weak D match, TRBD1 (5 bases). The CDR3 is 15 residues long. From germline, CDR1 is MDHEN and CDR2 SYDVKM. In nucleotides, the CDR3 is TGTGCCAGCAGTGGGATCCTCTCTGGGGCCAACGGCCTGACTTTC. Its translation is CASSGILSGANGLTF.

The V gene is TRBV7-9, the J gene TRBJ1-1, with D unclear. The V gene's germline CDR1 is SEHNR and CDR2 FQNEAQ (reference sequence). The CDR3 contains 14 residues. The V end lost 8 bases, the J end lost 1 base, and 14 bases lay between the germline ends. The CDR3 spells CASGLPRPNTEAFF. DNA of the CDR3: TGTGCCAGCGGACTCCCGAGACCGAACACTGAAGCTTTCTTT.

A few counts support this clone. V and J are TRBV5-1 and TRBJ2-1, with 9 bases fitting TRBD1. V was clipped by 2 bases and J by 10 bases; unmatched bases: 13. Germline loops: CDR1 SGHRS, CDR2 YFSETQ. This CDR3 region has 16 residues. CDR3 sequence (DNA): TGCGCCAGCAGCTTTTCTCCGGGACAGGGCACCGCCGAGCAGTTCTTC. Residues: CASSFSPGQGTAEQFF.

Here the CDR3 reads CAWSVESGRIHEQFF. The CDR3 DNA follows: TGTGCCTGGAGTGTCGAGTCGGGGAGAATCCATGAGCAGTTCTTC. The chain links TRBV30 to TRBJ2-1; D might be TRBD2 (5 bases). This CDR3 region has 15 residues. The germline V gene encodes CDR1 GTSNPN and CDR2 SVGIG (reference sequence). Trimming stripped 0 bases from V and 8 bases from J, with 17 bases between.

The V gene is TRBV29-1, the J gene TRBJ1-5, with D possibly TRBD1 on 5 matching bases. The V end lost 4 bases, the J end lost 4 bases, and 8 bases lay between the germline ends. CDR3 length: 12 residues. CDR1 is SQVTM and CDR2 is ANQGSEA in the germline V gene. CDR3 in DNA: TGCAGCGTTGCCTCAGGGAATCAGCCCCAGCATTTT. Protein sequence: CSVASGNQPQHF.

This clone was seen only a few times. The J gene is TRBJ1-6, the V gene TRBV11-2, with no clear D. Germline V gene data show CDR1 as SGHAT and CDR2 as FQNNGV. The length of the CDR3 is 12 residues. V lost 3 bases and J 10 bases, leaving 7 bases between the germline ends. CDR3 amino acids: CASSLAGSPLHF. The CDR3 DNA reads TGTGCCAGCAGCTTGGCCGGGTCACCCCTCCACTTT.

This chain links TRBV15 with TRBJ2-5, with TRBD1 matching 7 bases. The CDR3 spans 14 residues. With V trimmed by 2 bases and J by 2 bases, 2 bases remained unmatched. Germline-derived CDR1 and CDR2 are LNHNV and YYDKDF (reference sequence). In DNA, the CDR3 is TGTGCCACCAGCAGACAGGGGGAGCAAGAGACCCAGTACTTC. It specifies CATSRQGEQETQYF. The full variable domain, in which reference TRBV15 and TRBJ2-5 provide the parts outside the CDR3, is DAMVIQNPRYQVTQFGKPVTLSCSQTLNHNVMYWYQQKSSQAPKLLFHYYDKDFNNEADTPDNFQSRRPNTSFCFLDIRSPGLGDTAMYLCATSRQGEQETQYFGPGTRLLVL.

The genes are TRBV18 and TRBJ2-1; TRBD2 matches at 10 bases. Looked up from germline, CDR1 is KGHSH and CDR2 is LQKENI. The V segment lost 2 bases and the J segment 1 base; nucleotides outside the gene matches: 5. This CDR3 region has 17 residues. CDR3 protein: CASSPMTSGLSYNEQFF. The CDR3 DNA reads as TGTGCCAGCTCACCAATGACTAGCGGGCTTTCCTACAATGAGCAGTTCTTC.

V is TRBV27 and J is TRBJ1-3, with D uncertain. With 8 bases removed from V and 0 bases from J, the gap between germline ends came to 8 bases. Germline CDR1 MNHEY, CDR2 SMNVEV (reference sequence). There are 13 residues in the CDR3. The CDR3 bases are TGTGCCAGCGGTTCTAACTCTGGAAACACCATATATTTT. Translation: CASGSNSGNTIYF.

This chain uses TRBV5-6 with TRBJ2-3; 7 nucleotides align to TRBD1. J was trimmed by 7 bases and V by 2 bases; bases with no gene match: 10. Germline CDR1 is SGHDT and CDR2 is YYEEEE. The CDR3 covers 15 residues. This CDR3 is CASSFSGTVDYTQYF. CDR3 nucleotides: TGTGCCAGCAGCTTCTCCGGGACAGTAGACTATACGCAGTATTTT.

V usage is TRBV5-4 and J usage is TRBJ1-1; 10 bases map to TRBD1. With V trimmed by 0 bases and J by 5 bases, 7 bases remained unmatched. The germline V gene encodes CDR1 SGHNT and CDR2 YYREEE (reference sequence). CDR3 length: 16 amino acids. This chain's CDR3 is CASSLGQGAFETEAFF. For the CDR3, the DNA is TGTGCCAGCAGCTTGGGACAGGGGGCGTTCGAGACTGAAGCTTTCTTT.

The chain has TRBV27 and TRBJ2-5; 8 bases fit TRBD1. This CDR3 contains 12 residues. Germline V gene data show CDR1 as MNHEY and CDR2 as SMNVEV (reference sequence). Unmatched junction bases numbered 3, after V lost 5 bases and J lost 7 bases. CDR3 bases: TGTGCCAGCAGTAAAACAGGGGGGACCCAGTACTTC. Protein: CASSKTGGTQYF.

J is TRBJ1-1 and V is TRBV7-2; D unresolved. Germline loops: CDR1 SGHTA, CDR2 FQGNSA. Trimming took 8 bases from V and 1 from J, leaving 11 bases between them. This CDR3 spans 13 amino acids. CDR3 bases: TGTGCCAGCGGCAAACAGCAGAACACTGAAGCTTTCTTT. Residues: CASGKQQNTEAFF.

The V call is TRBV6-1, the J call TRBJ1-2, with 7 bases matching TRBD1. Germline V CDR1 and CDR2: MNHNS, SASEGT. V trimming: 2 bases; J trimming: 4 bases; junction bases outside the gene matches: 4. The CDR3 is 14 amino acids. CDR3 nucleotides: TGTGCCAGCAGTGAAAGGGGGCGAAGCTATGGCTACACCTTC. It codes for CASSERGRSYGYTF.

The chain uses TRBV4-2 and TRBJ2-3; TRBD1 is a possible D gene (5 bases). V lost 0 bases and J 10 bases, leaving 14 bases between the germline ends. Germline V gene data show CDR1 as LGHNA and CDR2 as YNFKEQ. CDR3 length: 14 amino acids. CDR3 DNA sequence: TGTGCCAGCAGCCAAGATCAGGGCGGCAGGGCGCAGTATTTT. This gives the protein CASSQDQGGRAQYF.

The chain couples TRBV15 to TRBJ1-2; D might be TRBD1 (5 bases). CDR1 and CDR2 from the germline V gene are LNHNV and YYDKDF (reference sequence). Trimming removed 0 bases at V and 3 bases at J, with 14 bases between. CDR3 length equals 16 residues. CDR3 in amino acids: CATSRDKGRVDYGYTF. Written as DNA, the CDR3 is TGTGCCACCAGCAGAGATAAGGGCAGGGTGGACTATGGCTACACCTTC.

The chain joins TRBV9 to TRBJ2-5, with D maybe TRBD1 (5 bases). The CDR3 is made up of 16 amino acids. Trimming stripped 0 bases from V and 2 bases from J, with 14 bases between. Germline values: CDR1 SGDLS, CDR2 YYNGEE. The CDR3 bases are TGTGCCAGCAGCGTAGCCACAGGACGGAAACAAGAGACCCAGTACTTC. It specifies CASSVATGRKQETQYF. The full variable domain, in which reference TRBV9 and TRBJ2-5 provide the parts outside the CDR3, is DSGVTQTPKHLITATGQRVTLRCSPRSGDLSVYWYQQSLDQGLQFLIQYYNGEERAKGNILERFSAQQFPDLHSELNLSSLELGDSALYFCASSVATGRKQETQYFGPGTRLLVL.

The rearrangement links TRBV6-6 to TRBJ1-4; no clear D gene. The ends were cut back, 4 bases at V and 0 bases at J, with 9 bases in the middle. This CDR3 region has 15 residues. CDR1 and CDR2 (germline): MNHNY, SVGAGI (reference sequence). The DNA of the CDR3 is TGTGCCAGCAGTTCAAGCCTGACAACTAATGAAAAACTGTTTTTT. Translating it yields CASSSSLTTNEKLFF.

This clone was detected a few times. V usage is TRBV4-1 and J usage is TRBJ1-3; TRBD1 might be the D (5 bases). V was pared by 0 bases and J by 0 bases, with 6 bases between. Germline V gene lookup returns CDR1 MGHRA and CDR2 YSYEKL. This CDR3 spans 15 amino acids. The CDR3 region has the DNA TGCGCCAGCAGCCAAGAAGACAGCTCTGGAAACACCATATATTTT. It yields the protein CASSQEDSSGNTIYF.

The chain combines TRBV19 with TRBJ2-7; D is possibly TRBD1 (6 bases). This CDR3 comprises 13 residues. The germline CDR1 and CDR2 sequences are LNHDA and SQIVND (reference sequence). Trimming cost V 2 bases and J 1 base, with 6 bases left between them. The CDR3 DNA sequence: TGTGCCAGTAGTATACAGGGGTCCTACGAGCAGTACTTC. Its protein product is CASSIQGSYEQYF.